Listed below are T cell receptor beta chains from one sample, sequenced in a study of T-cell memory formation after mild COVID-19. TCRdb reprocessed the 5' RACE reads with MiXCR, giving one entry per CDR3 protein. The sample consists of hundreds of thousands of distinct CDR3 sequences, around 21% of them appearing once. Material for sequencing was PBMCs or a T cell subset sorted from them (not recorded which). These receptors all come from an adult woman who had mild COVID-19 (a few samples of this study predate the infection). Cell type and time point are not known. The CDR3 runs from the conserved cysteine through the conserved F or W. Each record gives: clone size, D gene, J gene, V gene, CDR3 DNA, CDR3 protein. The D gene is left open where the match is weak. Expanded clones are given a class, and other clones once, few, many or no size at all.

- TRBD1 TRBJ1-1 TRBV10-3 TGTGCCATCAGCGCGGACAGGCTAAGTGAAGCTTTCTTT CAISADRLSEAFF
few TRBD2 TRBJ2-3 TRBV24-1 TGTGCCACCAGGGCTAGCGGGTCCACAGATACGCAGTATTTT CATRASGSTDTQYF
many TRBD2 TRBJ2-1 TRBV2 TGTGCCAGCAGTGAGGATAGCGGGAGGGGCAAGTTCTTC CASSEDSGRGKFF
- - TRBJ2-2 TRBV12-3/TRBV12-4 TGTGCCAGCAGTCGGGAGTCCGGGGAGCTGTTTTTT CASSRESGELFF
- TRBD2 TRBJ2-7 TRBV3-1 TGTGCCAGCAGCCACGAGAGCTTGCCGGCGGGGAGGGGGCAGTACTTC CASSHESLPAGRGQYF
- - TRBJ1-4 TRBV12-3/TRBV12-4 TGTGCCAGCAGTCCTAGTGGGGGAAAACTGTTTTTT CASSPSGGKLFF
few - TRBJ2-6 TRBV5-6 TGTGCCAGCAGCTCGGCCAACGTCCTGACTTTC CASSSANVLTF
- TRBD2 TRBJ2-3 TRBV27 TGTGCCAGCAGTTGGATCGTTCGCGGGAGGGGCACAGATACGCAGTATTTT CASSWIVRGRGTDTQYF
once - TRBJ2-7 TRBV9 TGTGCCAGCAGCGTAGACAGTGGGGCTTCCTACGAGCAGTACTTC CASSVDSGASYEQYF
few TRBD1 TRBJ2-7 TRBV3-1 TGTGCCAGCAGCCACGCCGACAGGGTCTACGAGCAGTACTTC CASSHADRVYEQYF
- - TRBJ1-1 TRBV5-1 TGCGCCAGCAGCTTGGAGGTCGGTGAAGCTTTCTTT CASSLEVGEAFF
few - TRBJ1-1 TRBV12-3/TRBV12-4 TGTGCCAGCAGGCAGTCCGGGGGCACTGAAGCTTTCTTT CASRQSGGTEAFF
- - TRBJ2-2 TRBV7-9 TGTGCTTGCGTCAGTACCGGGGAGCTGTTTTTT CACVSTGELFF
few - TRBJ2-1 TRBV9 TGTGCCAGCAGCCGGCTCGAGGGTTCCTACAATGAGCAGTTCTTC CASSRLEGSYNEQFF
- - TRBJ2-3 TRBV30 TGTGCCTGGAGTCTTTGGGGCACAGATACGCAGTATTTT CAWSLWGTDTQYF